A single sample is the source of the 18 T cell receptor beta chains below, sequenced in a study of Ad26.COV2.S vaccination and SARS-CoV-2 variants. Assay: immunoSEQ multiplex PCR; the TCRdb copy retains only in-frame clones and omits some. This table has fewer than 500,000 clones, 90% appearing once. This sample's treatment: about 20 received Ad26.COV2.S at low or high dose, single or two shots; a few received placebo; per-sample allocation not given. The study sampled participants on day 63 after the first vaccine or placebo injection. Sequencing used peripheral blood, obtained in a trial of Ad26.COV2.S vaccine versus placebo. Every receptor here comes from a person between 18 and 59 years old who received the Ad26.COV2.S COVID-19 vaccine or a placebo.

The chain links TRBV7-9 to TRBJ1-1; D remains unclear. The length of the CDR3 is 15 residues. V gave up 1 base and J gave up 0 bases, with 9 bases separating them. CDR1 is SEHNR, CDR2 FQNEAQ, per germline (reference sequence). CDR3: CASSLGSGMNTEAFF. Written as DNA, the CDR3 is TGTGCCAGCAGCTTAGGGTCTGGGATGAACACTGAAGCTTTCTTT.

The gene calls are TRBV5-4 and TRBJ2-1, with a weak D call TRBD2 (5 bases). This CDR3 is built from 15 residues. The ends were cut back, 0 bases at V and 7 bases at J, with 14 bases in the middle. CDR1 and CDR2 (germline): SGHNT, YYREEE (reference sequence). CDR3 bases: TGTGCCAGCAGCTTGGGACTGGAGGTCGGGAATGAGCAGTTCTTC. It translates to CASSLGLEVGNEQFF.

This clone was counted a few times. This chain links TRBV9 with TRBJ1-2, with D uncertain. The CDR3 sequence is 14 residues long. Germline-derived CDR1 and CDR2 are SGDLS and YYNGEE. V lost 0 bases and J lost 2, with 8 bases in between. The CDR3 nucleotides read TGTGCCAGCAGCGTAGATCCCGGAAACTATGGCTACACCTTC. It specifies CASSVDPGNYGYTF.

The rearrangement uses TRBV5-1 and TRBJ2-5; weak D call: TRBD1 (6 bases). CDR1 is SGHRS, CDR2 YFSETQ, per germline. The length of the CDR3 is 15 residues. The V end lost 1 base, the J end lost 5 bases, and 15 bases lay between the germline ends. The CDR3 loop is CASSLWGQRLETQYF. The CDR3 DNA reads TGCGCCAGCAGCTTGTGGGGGCAGAGGCTGGAGACCCAGTACTTC.

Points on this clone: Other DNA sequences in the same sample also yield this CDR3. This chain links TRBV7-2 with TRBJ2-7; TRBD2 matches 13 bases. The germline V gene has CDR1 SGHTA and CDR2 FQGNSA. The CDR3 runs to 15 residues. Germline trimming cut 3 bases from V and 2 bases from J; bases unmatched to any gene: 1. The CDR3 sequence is CASSLGLAGTYEQYF. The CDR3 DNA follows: TGTGCCAGCAGCTTGGGACTAGCGGGAACCTACGAGCAGTACTTC.

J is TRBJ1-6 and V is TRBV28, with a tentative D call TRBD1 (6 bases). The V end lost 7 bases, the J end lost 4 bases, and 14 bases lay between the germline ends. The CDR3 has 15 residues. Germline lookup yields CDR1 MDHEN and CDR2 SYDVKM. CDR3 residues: CASTDDRRYNSPLHF. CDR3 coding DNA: TGTGCCAGCACCGACGACAGGAGATATAATTCACCCCTCCACTTT.

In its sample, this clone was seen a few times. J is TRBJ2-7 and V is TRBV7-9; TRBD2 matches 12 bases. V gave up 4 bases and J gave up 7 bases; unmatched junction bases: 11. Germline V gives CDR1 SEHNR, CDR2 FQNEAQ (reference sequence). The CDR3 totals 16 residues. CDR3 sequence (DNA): TGTGCCAGCAGCTCCCGACTAGCGGGGGAGCTCGAGGAGCAGTACTTC. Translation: CASSSRLAGELEEQYF.

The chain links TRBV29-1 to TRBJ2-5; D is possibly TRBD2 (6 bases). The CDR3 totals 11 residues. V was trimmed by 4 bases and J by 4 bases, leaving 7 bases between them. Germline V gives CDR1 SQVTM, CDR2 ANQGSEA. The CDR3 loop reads CSVGGVETQYF. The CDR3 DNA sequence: TGCAGCGTTGGCGGGGTAGAGACCCAGTACTTC.

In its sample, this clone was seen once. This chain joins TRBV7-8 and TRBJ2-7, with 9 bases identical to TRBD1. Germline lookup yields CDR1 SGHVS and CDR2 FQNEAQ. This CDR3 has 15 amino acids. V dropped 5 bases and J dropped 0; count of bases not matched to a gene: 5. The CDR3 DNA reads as TGTGCCAGCAGCCCCGGGACAGGGTCCTCCTACGAGCAGTACTTC. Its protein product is CASSPGTGSSYEQYF.

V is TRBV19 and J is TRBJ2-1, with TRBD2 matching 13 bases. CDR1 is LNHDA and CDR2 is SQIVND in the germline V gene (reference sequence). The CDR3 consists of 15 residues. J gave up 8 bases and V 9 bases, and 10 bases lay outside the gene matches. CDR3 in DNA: TGTGCCAGCACTAGCGGGAGGGCCCTCGTGCATGAGCAGTTCTTC. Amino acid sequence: CASTSGRALVHEQFF. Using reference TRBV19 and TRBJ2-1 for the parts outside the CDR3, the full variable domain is DGGITQSPKYLFRKEGQNVTLSCEQNLNHDAMYWYRQDPGQGLRLIYYSQIVNDFQKGDIAEGYSVSREKKESFPLTVTSAQKNPTAFYLCASTSGRALVHEQFFGPGTRLTVL.

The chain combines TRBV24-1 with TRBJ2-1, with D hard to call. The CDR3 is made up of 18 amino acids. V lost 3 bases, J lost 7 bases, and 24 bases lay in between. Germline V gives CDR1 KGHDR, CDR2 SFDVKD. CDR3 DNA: TGTGCCACCAGTGATCGGCTGCACGGGCCTCGATCGTATAATGAGCAGTTCTTC. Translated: CATSDRLHGPRSYNEQFF.

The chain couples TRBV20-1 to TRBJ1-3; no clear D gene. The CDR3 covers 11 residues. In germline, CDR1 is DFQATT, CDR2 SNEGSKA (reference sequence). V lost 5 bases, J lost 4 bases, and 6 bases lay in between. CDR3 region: CSASRGNTIYF. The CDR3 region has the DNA TGCAGTGCTTCACGGGGAAACACCATATATTTT.

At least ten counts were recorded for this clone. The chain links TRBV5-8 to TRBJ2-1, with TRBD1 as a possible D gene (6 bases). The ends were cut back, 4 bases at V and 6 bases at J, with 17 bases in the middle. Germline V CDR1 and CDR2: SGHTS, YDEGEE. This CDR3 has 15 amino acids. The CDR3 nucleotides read TGTGCCAGCAGCCCCGGGACAACCACAGGCAATGAGCAGTTCTTC. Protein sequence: CASSPGTTTGNEQFF.

The CDR3 region is CASSPGLAGLYEQYF. Written as DNA, the CDR3 is TGTGCCAGCAGCCCCGGTCTAGCGGGTCTCTACGAGCAGTACTTC. The chain is built from TRBV28 and TRBJ2-7, with 8 bases identical to TRBD2. With 6 bases clipped from V and 3 bases from J, the junction kept 10 bases outside the gene matches. The CDR3 extends over 15 amino acids. Looked up from germline, CDR1 is MDHEN and CDR2 is SYDVKM.

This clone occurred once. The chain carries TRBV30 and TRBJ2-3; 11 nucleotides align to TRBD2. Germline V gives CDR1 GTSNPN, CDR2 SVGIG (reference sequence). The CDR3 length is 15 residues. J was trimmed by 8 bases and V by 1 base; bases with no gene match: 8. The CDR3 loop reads CAWSEGLAGGGTQYF. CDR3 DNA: TGTGCCTGGAGTGAAGGGCTAGCGGGAGGTGGTACGCAGTATTTT.

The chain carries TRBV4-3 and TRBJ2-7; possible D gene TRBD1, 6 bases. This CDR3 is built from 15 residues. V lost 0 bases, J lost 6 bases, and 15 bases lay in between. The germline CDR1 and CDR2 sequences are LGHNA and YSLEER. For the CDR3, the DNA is TGCGCCAGCAGCCAAGATCACCTAGGGGGAAGCGAGCAGTACTTC. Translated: CASSQDHLGGSEQYF.

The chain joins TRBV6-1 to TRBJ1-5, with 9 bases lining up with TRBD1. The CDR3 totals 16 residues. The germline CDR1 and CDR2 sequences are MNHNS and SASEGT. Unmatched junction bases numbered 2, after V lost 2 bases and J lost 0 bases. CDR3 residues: CASSEWTGDSNQPQHF. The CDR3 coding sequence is TGTGCCAGCAGTGAATGGACAGGGGATAGCAATCAGCCCCAGCATTTT.

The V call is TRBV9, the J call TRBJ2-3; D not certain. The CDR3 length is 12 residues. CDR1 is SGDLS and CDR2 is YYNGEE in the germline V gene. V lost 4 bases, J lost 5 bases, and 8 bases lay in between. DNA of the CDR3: TGTGCCAGCAGCCTTCAGGAAGATACGCAGTATTTT. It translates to CASSLQEDTQYF.